This T cell receptor beta chain was observed in a study of T cell responses to AZD1222 COVID-19 vaccine. V was cut by 2 bases and J by 0 bases, with 10 bases left in between. The V gene's germline CDR1 is SGHTA and CDR2 FQGNSA. The CDR3 loop spans 16 amino acids. Of note for this clone: Its antigen is unknown.

General observations from the study: Two AZD1222 administrations were followed by greater Spike-specific TCR breadth and depth. Close to half of all spike-specific TCRs reportedly target regions of the variants that are unmutated. It should be noted that donors were predominantly white British and more often female, and clonal diversity was possibly underestimated. Only after the peak T cell response were repertoires sampled.

Measured with immunoSEQ multiplex PCR; TCRdb has only the in-frame clones, and not every one. The sample includes about 110,000 clones, 86% of them seen just once. Sequenced material: peripheral blood, taken on day 0 of AZD1222 vaccination. The chain has TRBV7-2 and TRBJ1-4; unclear D gene. The sequence was obtained from an adult in good health. The CDR3 nucleotides read TGTGCCAGCAGCTTACGGCCAGAACCAACTAATGAAAAACTGTTTTTT. Its protein is CASSLRPEPTNEKLFF.